This T cell receptor (beta chain) came from a study of beta chain features in type 1 diabetes. Findings and limits, study-wide: Within the patient group, naive, central memory and Treg TCRB repertoires appeared more similar to each other than within healthy donors. Researchers could not determine here whether HLA type influences TCRB rearrangement. People with Type 1 diabetes carried modestly yet significantly shorter TCRB CDR3s in all four CD4+ subsets.

This clone was detected only a few times. The antigen is unknown. Germline V lookup: CDR1 SGHRS, CDR2 YFSETQ. This CDR3 contains 14 residues. V was clipped by 5 bases and J by 0 bases, with 9 bases between them. cDNA synthesis used the whole RNA isolate, giving expressed TCRB sequences. Sequenced by immunoSEQ multiplex PCR; TCRdb stores in-frame clones only, minus some. In the table there are around 710,000 clones, 9.5% to 15% of which are singletons. The TCR was taken from a man aged 25-45 years with type 1 diabetes. J is TRBJ1-5 and V is TRBV5-1; no clear D gene. Input material: naive CD4+ T cells from blood. The CDR3 here is CASREGYSNQPQHF. CDR3 bases: TGCGCCAGCAGGGAAGGATATAGCAATCAGCCCCAGCATTTT.